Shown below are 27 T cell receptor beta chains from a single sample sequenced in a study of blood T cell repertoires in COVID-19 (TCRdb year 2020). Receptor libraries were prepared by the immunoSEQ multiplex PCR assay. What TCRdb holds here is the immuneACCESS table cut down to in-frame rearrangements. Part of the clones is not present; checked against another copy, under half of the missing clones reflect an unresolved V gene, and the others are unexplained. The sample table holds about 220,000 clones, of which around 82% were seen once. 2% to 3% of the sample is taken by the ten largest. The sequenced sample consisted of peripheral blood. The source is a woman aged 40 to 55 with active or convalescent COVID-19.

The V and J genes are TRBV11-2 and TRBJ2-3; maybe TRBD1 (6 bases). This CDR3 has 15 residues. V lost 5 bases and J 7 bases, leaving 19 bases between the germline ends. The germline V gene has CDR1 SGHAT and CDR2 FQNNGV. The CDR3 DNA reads TGTGCCAGCAGCCAGTTAGGAACAGGGACGAATACGCAGTATTTT. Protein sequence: CASSQLGTGTNTQYF.

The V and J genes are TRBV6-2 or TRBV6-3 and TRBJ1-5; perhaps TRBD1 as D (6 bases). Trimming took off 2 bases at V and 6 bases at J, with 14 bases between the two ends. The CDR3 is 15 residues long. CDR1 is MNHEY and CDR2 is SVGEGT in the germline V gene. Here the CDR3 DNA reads TGTGCCAGCAGTTACGTCGACAGGTTCAGTCAGCCCCAGCATTTT. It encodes CASSYVDRFSQPQHF.

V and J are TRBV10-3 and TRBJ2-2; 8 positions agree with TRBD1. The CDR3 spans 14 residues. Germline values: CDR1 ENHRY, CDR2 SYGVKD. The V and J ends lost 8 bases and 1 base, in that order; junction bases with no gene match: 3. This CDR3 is CAIQQGGNTGELFF. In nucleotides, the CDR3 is TGTGCCATCCAACAGGGGGGGAACACCGGGGAGCTGTTTTTT.

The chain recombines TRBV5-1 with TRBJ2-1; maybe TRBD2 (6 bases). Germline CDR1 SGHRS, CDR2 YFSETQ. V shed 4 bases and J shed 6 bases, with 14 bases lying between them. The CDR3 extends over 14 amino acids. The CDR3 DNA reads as TGCGCCAGCAGCCCGGGAGACAGAACCAATGAGCAGTTCTTC. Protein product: CASSPGDRTNEQFF.

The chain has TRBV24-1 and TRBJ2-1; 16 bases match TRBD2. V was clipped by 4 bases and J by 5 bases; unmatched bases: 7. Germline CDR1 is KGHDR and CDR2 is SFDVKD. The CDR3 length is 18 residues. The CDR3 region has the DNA TGTGCCACCAGTGACCCGGGACTAGCGGGGGGGTCAAACAATGAGCAGTTCTTC. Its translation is CATSDPGLAGGSNNEQFF.

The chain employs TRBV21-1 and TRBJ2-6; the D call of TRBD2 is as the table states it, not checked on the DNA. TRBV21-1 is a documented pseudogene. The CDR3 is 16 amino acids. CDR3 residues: CASSKADFSGANVLTF. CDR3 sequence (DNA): TGTGCCAGCAGCAAAGCGGACTTCTCTGGGGCCAACGTCCTGACTTTC.

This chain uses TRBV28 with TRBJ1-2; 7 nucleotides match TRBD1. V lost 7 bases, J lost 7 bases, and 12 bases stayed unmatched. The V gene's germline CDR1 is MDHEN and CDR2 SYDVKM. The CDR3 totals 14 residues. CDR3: CASIQVGSGGGYTF. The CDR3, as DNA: TGTGCCAGCATTCAAGTGGGGTCAGGGGGTGGCTACACCTTC.

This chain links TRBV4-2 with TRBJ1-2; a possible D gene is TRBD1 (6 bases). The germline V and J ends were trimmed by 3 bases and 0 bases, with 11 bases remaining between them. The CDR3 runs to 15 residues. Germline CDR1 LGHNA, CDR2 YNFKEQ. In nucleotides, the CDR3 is TGTGCCAGCAGCCAGCTGGACAGTTCTAACTATGGCTACACCTTC. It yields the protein CASSQLDSSNYGYTF.

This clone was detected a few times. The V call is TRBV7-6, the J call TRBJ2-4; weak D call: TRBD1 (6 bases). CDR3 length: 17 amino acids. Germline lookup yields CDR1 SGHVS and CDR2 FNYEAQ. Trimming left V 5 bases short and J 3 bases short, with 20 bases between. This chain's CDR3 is CASSPRGAGVGKNIQYF. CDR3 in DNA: TGTGCCAGCAGCCCCAGGGGCGCAGGGGTGGGCAAAAACATTCAGTACTTC.

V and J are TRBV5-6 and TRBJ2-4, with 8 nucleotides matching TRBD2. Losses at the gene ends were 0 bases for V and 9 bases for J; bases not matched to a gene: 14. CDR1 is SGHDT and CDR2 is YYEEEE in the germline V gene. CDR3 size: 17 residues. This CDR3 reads CASSLGASGAGGGIQYF. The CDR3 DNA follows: TGTGCCAGCAGCTTGGGAGCCTCGGGGGCGGGAGGAGGCATTCAGTACTTC.

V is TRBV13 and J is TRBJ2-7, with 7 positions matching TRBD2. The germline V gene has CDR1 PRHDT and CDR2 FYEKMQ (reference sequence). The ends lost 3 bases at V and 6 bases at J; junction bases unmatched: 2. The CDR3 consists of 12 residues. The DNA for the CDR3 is TGTGCCAGCAGCTTTACGGGAGGCGAGCAGTACTTC. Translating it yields CASSFTGGEQYF. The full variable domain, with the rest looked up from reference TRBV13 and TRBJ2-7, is AAGVIQSPRHLIKEKRETATLKCYPIPRHDTVYWYQQGPGQDPQFLISFYEKMQSDKGSIPDRFSAQQFSDYHSELNMSSLELGDSALYFCASSFTGGEQYFGPGTRLTVT.

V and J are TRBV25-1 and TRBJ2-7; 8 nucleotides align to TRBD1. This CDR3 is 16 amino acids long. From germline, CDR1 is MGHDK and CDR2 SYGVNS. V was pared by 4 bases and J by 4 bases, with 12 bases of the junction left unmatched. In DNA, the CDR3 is TGTGCCAGCAGTGTCGACAGGGGCGCTAAAACATACGAGCAGTACTTC. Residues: CASSVDRGAKTYEQYF.

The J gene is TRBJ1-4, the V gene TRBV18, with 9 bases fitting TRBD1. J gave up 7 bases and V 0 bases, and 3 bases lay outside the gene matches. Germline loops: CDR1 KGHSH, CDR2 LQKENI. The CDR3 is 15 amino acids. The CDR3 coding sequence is TGTGCCAGCTCACCACCGTCGGGACAGGGTGAAAAACTGTTTTTT. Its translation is CASSPPSGQGEKLFF.

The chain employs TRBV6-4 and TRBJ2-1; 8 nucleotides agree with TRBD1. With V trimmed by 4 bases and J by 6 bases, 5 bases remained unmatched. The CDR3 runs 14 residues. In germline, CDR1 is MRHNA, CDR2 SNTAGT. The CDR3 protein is CASSGGQGGNEQFF. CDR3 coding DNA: TGTGCCAGCAGTGGCGGACAGGGTGGCAATGAGCAGTTCTTC.

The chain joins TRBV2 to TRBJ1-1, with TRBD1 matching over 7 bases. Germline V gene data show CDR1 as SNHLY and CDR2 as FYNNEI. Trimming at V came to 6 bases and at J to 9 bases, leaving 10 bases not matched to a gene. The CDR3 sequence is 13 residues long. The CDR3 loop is CASRRSADRKAFF. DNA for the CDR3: TGTGCCAGCAGAAGGAGTGCGGACAGGAAAGCTTTCTTT.

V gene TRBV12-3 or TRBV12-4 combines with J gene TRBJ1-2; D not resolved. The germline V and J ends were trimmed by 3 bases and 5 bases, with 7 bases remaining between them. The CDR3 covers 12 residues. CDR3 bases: TGTGCCAGCAGTTTCTCCCTTTATGGCTACACCTTC. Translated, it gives CASSFSLYGYTF.

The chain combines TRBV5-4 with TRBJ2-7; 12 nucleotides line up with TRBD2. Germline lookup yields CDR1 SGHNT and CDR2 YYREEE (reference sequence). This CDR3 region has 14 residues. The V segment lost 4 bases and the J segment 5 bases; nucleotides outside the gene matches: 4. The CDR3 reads CASSPGLAGNEQYF. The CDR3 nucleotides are TGTGCCAGCAGCCCCGGACTAGCGGGGAACGAGCAGTACTTC.

Here the CDR3 DNA reads TGTGCCAGCAGCTTATCTTTCGGTTGGGGACAGGGGTCCTACGAGCAGTACTTC. Amino acid sequence: CASSLSFGWGQGSYEQYF. The chain carries TRBV13 and TRBJ2-7; 10 nucleotides match TRBD1. V dropped 2 bases and J dropped 1; count of bases not matched to a gene: 11. Germline CDR1 and CDR2: PRHDT and FYEKMQ (reference sequence). CDR3 length equals 18 residues.

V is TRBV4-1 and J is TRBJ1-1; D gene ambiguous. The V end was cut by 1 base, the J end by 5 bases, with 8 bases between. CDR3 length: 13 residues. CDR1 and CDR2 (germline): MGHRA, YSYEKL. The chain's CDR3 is CASSQARGTEAFF. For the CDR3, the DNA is TGCGCCAGCAGCCAAGCGCGGGGAACTGAAGCTTTCTTT.

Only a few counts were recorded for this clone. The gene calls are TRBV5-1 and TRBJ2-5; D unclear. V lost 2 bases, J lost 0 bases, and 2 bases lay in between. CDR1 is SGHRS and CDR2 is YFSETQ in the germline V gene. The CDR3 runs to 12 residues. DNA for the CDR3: TGCGCCAGCAGCTTCGACCAAGAGACCCAGTACTTC. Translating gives CASSFDQETQYF.

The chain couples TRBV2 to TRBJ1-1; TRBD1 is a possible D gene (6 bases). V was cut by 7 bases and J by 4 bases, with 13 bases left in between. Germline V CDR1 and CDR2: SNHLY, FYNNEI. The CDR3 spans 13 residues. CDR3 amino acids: CASTGAPVTEAFF. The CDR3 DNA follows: TGTGCCAGCACAGGGGCTCCGGTCACTGAAGCTTTCTTT. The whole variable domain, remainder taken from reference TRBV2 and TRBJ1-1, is EPEVTQTPSHQVTQMGQEVILRCVPISNHLYFYWYRQILGQKVEFLVSFYNNEISEKSEIFDDQFSVERPDGSNFTLKIRSTKLEDSAMYFCASTGAPVTEAFFGQGTRLTVV.

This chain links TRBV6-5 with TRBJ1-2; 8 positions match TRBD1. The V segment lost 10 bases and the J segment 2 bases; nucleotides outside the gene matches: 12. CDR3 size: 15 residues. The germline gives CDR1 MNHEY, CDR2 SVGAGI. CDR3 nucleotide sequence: TGTGCCATAGGGGCCCCCGGACAGGGAAACTATGGCTACACCTTC. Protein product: CAIGAPGQGNYGYTF.

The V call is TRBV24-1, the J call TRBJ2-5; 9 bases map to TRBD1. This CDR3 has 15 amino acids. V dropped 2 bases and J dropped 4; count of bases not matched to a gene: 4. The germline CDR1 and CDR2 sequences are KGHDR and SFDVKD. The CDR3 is CATSDSRTGVETQYF. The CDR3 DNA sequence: TGTGCCACCAGTGATTCAAGGACAGGGGTAGAGACCCAGTACTTC.

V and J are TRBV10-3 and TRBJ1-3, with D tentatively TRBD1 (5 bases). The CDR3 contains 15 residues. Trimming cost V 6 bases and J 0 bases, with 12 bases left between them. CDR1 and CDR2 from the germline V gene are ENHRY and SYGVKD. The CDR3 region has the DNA TGTGCCATCAGCGAACGGAGGGGCTCTGGAAACACCATATATTTT. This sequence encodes CAISERRGSGNTIYF.

Here the CDR3 reads CASSLAYNEQFF. CDR3 sequence (DNA): TGCGCCAGCAGCCTAGCTTACAATGAGCAGTTCTTC. The V and J genes are TRBV4-1 and TRBJ2-1, with unresolved D. Trimming took off 4 bases at V and 4 bases at J, with 5 bases between the two ends. CDR3 length: 12 amino acids. Germline V gene data show CDR1 as MGHRA and CDR2 as YSYEKL.

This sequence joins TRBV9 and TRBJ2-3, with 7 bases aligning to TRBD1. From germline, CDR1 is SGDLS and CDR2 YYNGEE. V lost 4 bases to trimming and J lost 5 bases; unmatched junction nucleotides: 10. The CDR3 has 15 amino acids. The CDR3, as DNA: TGTGCCAGCAGCCCAACTCAGGGGGTTATAGATACGCAGTATTTT. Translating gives CASSPTQGVIDTQYF.

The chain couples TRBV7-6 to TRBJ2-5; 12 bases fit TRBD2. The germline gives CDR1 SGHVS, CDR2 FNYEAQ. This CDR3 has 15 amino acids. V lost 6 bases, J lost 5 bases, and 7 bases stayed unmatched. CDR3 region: CASRRLAGVQETQYF. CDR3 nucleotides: TGTGCCAGCAGGCGACTAGCGGGAGTACAGGAGACCCAGTACTTC.